This T cell receptor beta chain was captured by sequencing in a study of beta chain features in type 1 diabetes. Findings and limits, study-wide: Cells carrying high TCR expression could end up over-represented when cDNA is sequenced.

The whole isolated RNA underwent reverse transcription, so sequencing captured expressed TCRB transcripts. The assay was immunoSEQ multiplex PCR, and TCRdb's table has in-frame clones only and misses some. Among 130,000 to 150,000 clones listed, approximately 52% were seen once. Only a few counts were recorded for this clone. Its antigen is still unknown. Sorted populations were all over 98% pure. In germline, CDR1 is SQVTM, CDR2 ANQGSEA. The junction had 10 bases not matched to a gene; V was cut back by 7 bases and J by 6 bases. The CDR3 consists of 13 residues. The chain joins TRBV29-1 to TRBJ2-7; 9 bases match TRBD1. Sequenced input: Tregs from blood. The TCR comes from a man younger than 35 in good health. The CDR3 DNA reads TGCAGCGCCCGGACAGGGGCCGCGAGCGAGCAGTACTTC. It encodes CSARTGAASEQYF.